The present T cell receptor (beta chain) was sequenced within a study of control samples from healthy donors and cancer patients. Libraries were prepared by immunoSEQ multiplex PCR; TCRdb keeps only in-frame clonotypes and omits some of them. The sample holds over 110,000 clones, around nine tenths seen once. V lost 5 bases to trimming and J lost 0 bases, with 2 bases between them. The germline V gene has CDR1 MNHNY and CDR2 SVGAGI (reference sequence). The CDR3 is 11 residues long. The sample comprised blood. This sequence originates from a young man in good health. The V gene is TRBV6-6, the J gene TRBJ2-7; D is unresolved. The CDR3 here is CASSASYEQYF. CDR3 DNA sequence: TGTGCCAGCAGTGCCTCCTACGAGCAGTACTTC.